The 27 T cell receptor beta chains below were found in one sample sequenced in a study of cytomegalovirus exposure and HLA in healthy donors. PCR employed 60 Vbeta and 13 Jbeta primers. Sequencing used immunoSEQ multiplex PCR; TCRdb keeps in-frame clones, though not all of them. The sample has 100,000 to 120,000 clones, roughly 79% seen once. Input material: PBMCs. The source of these receptors is a male donor in good health and CMV-seronegative.

The chain is built from TRBV28 and TRBJ2-3; D remains unclear. The V and J ends lost 4 bases and 4 bases respectively, with 12 bases between them. The length of the CDR3 is 14 residues. The germline V gene encodes CDR1 MDHEN and CDR2 SYDVKM. The CDR3 protein is CASSSEVSADTQYF. CDR3 in DNA: TGTGCCAGCAGTTCCGAGGTATCCGCAGATACGCAGTATTTT.

The chain employs TRBV7-2 and TRBJ2-1; D is ambiguous. V lost 0 bases to trimming and J lost 6 bases, with 9 bases between them. The CDR3 covers 14 residues. From germline, CDR1 is SGHTA and CDR2 FQGNSA. CDR3 amino acids: CASSLATHLNEQFF. Written as DNA, the CDR3 is TGTGCCAGCAGCTTAGCCACACACCTCAATGAGCAGTTCTTC.

This clone has just a few counts. The chain links TRBV28 to TRBJ2-7, with 12 bases matching TRBD2. Germline assignment: CDR1 MDHEN and CDR2 SYDVKM. V lost 10 bases to trimming and J lost 6 bases; unmatched junction nucleotides: 13. The CDR3 sequence is 15 residues long. CDR3 sequence: CATLQTSGRLLEQYF. The CDR3 DNA reads TGTGCCACACTCCAGACTAGCGGGAGATTGCTCGAGCAGTACTTC.

V gene TRBV7-9 combines with J gene TRBJ1-1; possible D gene TRBD1, 5 bases. The CDR3 has 13 residues. Germline assignment: CDR1 SEHNR and CDR2 FQNEAQ (reference sequence). Trimming removed 3 bases from V and 1 base from J, with 6 bases in between. The CDR3 region is CASSFQGNTEAFF. CDR3 DNA sequence: TGTGCCAGCAGCTTCCAGGGGAACACTGAAGCTTTCTTT.

On this clone itself: A read error may account for a junction end that differs from germline. Other nucleotide sequences in the sample specify the same CDR3. This sequence joins TRBV11-2 and TRBJ2-7, with 9 bases matching TRBD1. The CDR3 has 15 residues. CDR1 is SGHAT and CDR2 is FQNNGV in the germline V gene. CDR3 protein: CASRLTGGAAYEQYF. CDR3 coding DNA: TGTGCCAGCCGACTAACAGGGGGCGCCGCCTACGAGCAGTATTTC.

This clone has just one count. This sequence joins TRBV7-3 and TRBJ2-3, with D possibly TRBD2 on 8 matching bases. V gave up 5 bases and J gave up 6 bases, with 18 bases separating them. The V gene's germline CDR1 is SGHTA and CDR2 FQGTGA. The CDR3 extends over 15 amino acids. CDR3 DNA: TGTGCCAGCAGCCCAGGGGGACTAGGGCCGGATACGCAGTATTTT. Amino acid sequence: CASSPGGLGPDTQYF.

V gene TRBV28 combines with J gene TRBJ2-3, with TRBD1 matching 8 bases. This CDR3 has 14 amino acids. Germline assignment: CDR1 MDHEN and CDR2 SYDVKM. The V segment lost 6 bases and the J segment 2 bases; nucleotides outside the gene matches: 4. Here the CDR3 DNA reads TGTGCCAGCAGCGCGGACAGGGCCACAGATACGCAGTATTTT. Its protein is CASSADRATDTQYF. The full variable domain, completed using reference TRBV28 and TRBJ2-3, is DVKVTQSSRYLVKRTGEKVFLECVQDMDHENMFWYRQDPGLGLRLIYFSYDVKMKEKGDIPEGYSVSREKKERFSLILESASTNQTSMYLCASSADRATDTQYFGPGTRLTVL.

The chain couples TRBV25-1 to TRBJ1-5; TRBD1 might be the D (6 bases). Germline assignment: CDR1 MGHDK and CDR2 SYGVNS. This CDR3 contains 14 residues. V lost 8 bases to trimming and J lost 2 bases, with 13 bases between them. Here the CDR3 DNA reads TGTGCCAGCCCAACGGCAGGGGGCAATCAGCCCCAGCATTTT. Translated, it gives CASPTAGGNQPQHF.

This clone was seen only a few times. The identical CDR3 is also encoded by other nucleotide sequences in the sample. This sequence joins TRBV6-1 and TRBJ1-5; a possible D gene is TRBD1 (5 bases). Germline V CDR1 and CDR2: MNHNS, SASEGT. The CDR3 totals 16 residues. V was trimmed by 1 base and J by 6 bases, leaving 16 bases between them. The CDR3 bases are TGTGCCAGCAGTGAAGTTGTCAGGGTGGTCAGTCAGCCCCAGCATTTT. Translating gives CASSEVVRVVSQPQHF.

In this sample, this clone turned up a few times. The V gene is TRBV28, the J gene TRBJ2-2, with a weak D call TRBD1 (6 bases). Germline CDR1 is MDHEN and CDR2 is SYDVKM. This CDR3 comprises 17 residues. With 1 base removed from V and 4 bases from J, the gap between germline ends came to 16 bases. DNA of the CDR3: TGTGCCAGCAGTTTATCAATCGGACAGCGAGCCACCGGGGAGCTGTTTTTT. Amino acid sequence: CASSLSIGQRATGELFF. The full variable domain, its missing parts supplied by reference TRBV28 and TRBJ2-2, is DVKVTQSSRYLVKRTGEKVFLECVQDMDHENMFWYRQDPGLGLRLIYFSYDVKMKEKGDIPEGYSVSREKKERFSLILESASTNQTSMYLCASSLSIGQRATGELFFGEGSRLTVL.

This sequence joins TRBV21-1 and TRBJ2-5; TRBD2 was called by the table and not checked on the DNA. TRBV21-1 is a known pseudogene. CDR3 size: 12 residues. The CDR3: CASSKDGGTQYF. For the CDR3, the DNA is TGTGCCAGCAGCAAAGACGGGGGGACCCAGTACTTC.

V is TRBV30 and J is TRBJ2-1; possible D gene TRBD2, 6 bases. The CDR3 length is 14 residues. The V and J ends lost 2 bases and 4 bases respectively, with 12 bases between them. The germline V gene encodes CDR1 GTSNPN and CDR2 SVGIG (reference sequence). The CDR3 sequence: CAWSRSSVYNEQFF. The CDR3 DNA follows: TGTGCCTGGAGTAGGTCTAGCGTTTACAATGAGCAGTTCTTC.

The chain joins TRBV18 to TRBJ1-1; no clear D. The length of the CDR3 is 17 residues. V lost 4 bases, J lost 1 base, and 19 bases lay in between. CDR1 is KGHSH, CDR2 LQKENI, per germline. The DNA of the CDR3 is TGTGCCAGCTCACAAGGGAGGGTTCGAGGCCAGAACACTGAAGCTTTCTTT. The encoded protein is CASSQGRVRGQNTEAFF.

The chain recombines TRBV27 with TRBJ2-2; no reliable D call. Germline-derived CDR1 and CDR2 are MNHEY and SMNVEV (reference sequence). Trimming removed 3 bases at V and 2 bases at J, with 10 bases between. This CDR3 comprises 15 residues. CDR3 bases: TGTGCCAGCAGTTTGCAGCTAGGTAACACCGGGGAGCTGTTTTTT. Translation gives CASSLQLGNTGELFF.

This clone was seen a few times. This chain connects TRBV5-1 to TRBJ2-7; TRBD2 might be the D (5 bases). Trimming took off 4 bases at V and 5 bases at J, with 7 bases between the two ends. The CDR3 is made up of 11 amino acids. Germline V gives CDR1 SGHRS, CDR2 YFSETQ. The CDR3 nucleotides are TGCGCCAGCAGCGAGGGCAACGAGCAGTACTTC. Amino acids: CASSEGNEQYF.

V is TRBV2 and J is TRBJ1-1, with 7 bases lining up with TRBD1. With 6 bases clipped from V and 2 bases from J, the junction kept 3 bases outside the gene matches. This CDR3 has 13 amino acids. Per germline, CDR1 SNHLY and CDR2 FYNNEI. The CDR3 sequence is CASRGQFNTEAFF. Here the CDR3 DNA reads TGTGCCAGCAGGGGACAGTTCAACACTGAAGCTTTCTTT. The whole variable domain, remainder taken from reference TRBV2 and TRBJ1-1, is EPEVTQTPSHQVTQMGQEVILRCVPISNHLYFYWYRQILGQKVEFLVSFYNNEISEKSEIFDDQFSVERPDGSNFTLKIRSTKLEDSAMYFCASRGQFNTEAFFGQGTRLTVV.

The CDR3 reads CASSWDRGETEAFF. DNA of the CDR3: TGTGCCAGCAGCTGGGACAGGGGGGAGACTGAAGCTTTCTTT. The chain employs TRBV7-2 and TRBJ1-1; 11 bases line up with TRBD1. This CDR3 contains 14 residues. Trimming took 4 bases from V and 5 from J; bases not matched to a gene: 3. Germline V gene sequence: CDR1 SGHTA, CDR2 FQGNSA.

This chain uses TRBV11-3 with TRBJ2-7; a weak D match, TRBD1 (5 bases). Germline V CDR1 and CDR2: SGHNT, YENEEA. The CDR3 has 13 residues. V was shortened by 5 bases and J by 0 bases, with 8 bases between the two germline ends. The CDR3 here is CASSSRDSYEQYF. The CDR3 DNA reads as TGTGCCAGCAGCAGCAGGGACTCCTACGAGCAGTACTTC. The whole variable domain, remainder taken from reference TRBV11-3 and TRBJ2-7, is EAGVVQSPRYKIIEKKQPVAFWCNPISGHNTLYWYLQNLGQGPELLIRYENEEAVDDSQLPKDRFSAERLKGVDSTLKIQPAELGDSAVYLCASSSRDSYEQYFGPGTRLTVT.

The count of this clone is one. The DNA of the CDR3 is TGTGCCAGCAGCCCGGACAGCACCTCTGGAAACACCATATATTTT. Translated, it gives CASSPDSTSGNTIYF. The chain recombines TRBV7-7 with TRBJ1-3, with TRBD1 as a possible D gene (6 bases). Germline values: CDR1 SSHAT, CDR2 FNYEAQ (reference sequence). This CDR3 has 15 amino acids. V lost 5 bases and J lost 0, with 11 bases in between.

This clone was recorded a few times. The chain combines TRBV11-3 with TRBJ2-5; weak D call: TRBD2 (6 bases). The CDR3 is 14 amino acids. From germline, CDR1 is SGHNT and CDR2 YENEEA. Trimming removed 2 bases from V and 5 bases from J, with 12 bases in between. The CDR3 loop is CASSLLTGEETQYF. The CDR3 coding sequence is TGTGCCAGCAGCTTACTGACGGGGGAGGAGACCCAGTACTTC.

The CDR3 here is CASSQDRLAGGQETQYF. CDR3 nucleotides: TGCGCCAGCAGCCAAGATCGGCTAGCGGGAGGGCAGGAGACCCAGTACTTC. The V call is TRBV4-3, the J call TRBJ2-5, with 12 bases aligning to TRBD2. The J segment lost 5 bases and the V segment lost 0 bases, leaving 7 bases of the junction unmatched. Germline V gene lookup returns CDR1 LGHNA and CDR2 YSLEER. The CDR3 loop spans 17 amino acids.

For this clone: The sample contains more than one DNA sequence encoding this CDR3. This rearrangement joins TRBV7-3 to TRBJ1-1; perhaps TRBD1 as D (5 bases). V lost 2 bases, J lost 4 bases, and 8 bases lay in between. CDR3 length: 13 amino acids. CDR1 and CDR2 from the germline V gene are SGHTA and FQGTGA. CDR3 DNA sequence: TGTGCCAGCAGCTTAGGGGGGGGCACTGAAGCTTTCTTT. Amino acid sequence: CASSLGGGTEAFF.

The gene calls are TRBV9 and TRBJ2-3; 10 nucleotides agree with TRBD1. V was clipped by 0 bases and J by 6 bases; unmatched bases: 7. This CDR3 is built from 16 residues. Germline lookup yields CDR1 SGDLS and CDR2 YYNGEE. CDR3 in DNA: TGTGCCAGCAGCGTAGGGGGACAGGGGACTTTCGATACGCAGTATTTT. Its protein product is CASSVGGQGTFDTQYF.

The DNA of the CDR3 is TGTGCCAGTAGTATGACAGGGGGCAATCAGCCCCAGCATTTT. Translation: CASSMTGGNQPQHF. The J gene is TRBJ1-5, the V gene TRBV19; 8 bases agree with TRBD1. V was clipped by 3 bases and J by 2 bases; unmatched bases: 0. The CDR3 length is 14 residues. Germline CDR1 and CDR2: LNHDA and SQIVND (reference sequence).

The rearrangement uses TRBV4-2 and TRBJ2-1, with 11 positions matching TRBD2. This CDR3 has 19 residues. Germline-derived CDR1 and CDR2 are LGHNA and YNFKEQ. J lost 0 bases, V lost 0 bases, and 7 bases had no gene match. CDR3 sequence: CASSQDGSGRGSSYNEQFF. In nucleotides, the CDR3 is TGTGCCAGCAGCCAAGATGGTAGCGGGAGGGGGAGCTCCTACAATGAGCAGTTCTTC.

This chain connects TRBV4-1 to TRBJ2-5; 8 bases agree with TRBD1. There are 15 residues in the CDR3. The ends lost 5 bases at V and 5 bases at J; junction bases unmatched: 10. Germline V gene sequence: CDR1 MGHRA, CDR2 YSYEKL. CDR3 sequence: CASSDKQGAWETQYF. The DNA for the CDR3 is TGCGCCAGCAGCGACAAGCAGGGGGCATGGGAGACCCAGTACTTC.

The chain combines TRBV7-9 with TRBJ2-5; no clear D. There are 13 residues in the CDR3. Per germline, CDR1 SEHNR and CDR2 FQNEAQ (reference sequence). The V end was cut by 0 bases, the J end by 4 bases, with 6 bases between. The CDR3 here is CASSLAYGETQYF. CDR3 nucleotides: TGTGCCAGCAGCTTAGCCTATGGAGAGACCCAGTACTTC.